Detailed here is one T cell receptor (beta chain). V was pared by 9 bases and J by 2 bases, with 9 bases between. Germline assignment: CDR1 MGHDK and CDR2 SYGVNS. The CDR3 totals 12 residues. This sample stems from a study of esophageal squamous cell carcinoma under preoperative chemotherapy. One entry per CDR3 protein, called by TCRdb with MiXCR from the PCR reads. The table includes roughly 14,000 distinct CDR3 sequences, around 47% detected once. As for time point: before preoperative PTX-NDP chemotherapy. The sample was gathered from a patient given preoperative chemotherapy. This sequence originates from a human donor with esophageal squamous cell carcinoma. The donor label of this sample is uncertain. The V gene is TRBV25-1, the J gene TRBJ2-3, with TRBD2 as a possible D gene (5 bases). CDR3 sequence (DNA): TGTGCCAGTCAGGACTCCACAGATACGCAGTATTTT. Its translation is CASQDSTDTQYF.